What follows are 16 T cell receptor beta chains derived from one specimen sequenced in a study of CD8 T cells in ankylosing spondylitis (dated by TCRdb to 2016 to 2017). Receptors were amplified or captured by 5' RACE. The sample was run on an Illumina HiSeq 2500. Using fastp at Q25 and MiXCR, TCRdb reprocessed the public reads and kept productive beta chains. Here each entry gathers all rows of one CDR3 protein and keeps the most common genes and DNA. In all, the sample holds around 210,000 distinct CDR3 sequences, and approximately 8.4% of those were seen once. Roughly 5% of the sample belongs to the ten largest clones. The sample consisted of blood, either unsorted or a sorted T cell fraction (not recorded which). All receptors come from a female donor with ankylosing spondylitis or in good health (not recorded which).

The rearrangement joins TRBV11-3 to TRBJ2-1; D may be TRBD1 or TRBD2 (5 bases each). The V and J ends lost 0 bases and 8 bases respectively, with 14 bases between them. The CDR3 is made up of 15 amino acids. Germline CDR1 reads SGHNT; CDR2 reads YENEEA. For the CDR3, the DNA is TGTGCCAGCAGCTTAGACGGGGCAGGTAGGGATGAGCAGTTCTTC. Translated: CASSLDGAGRDEQFF.

This clonotype was counted many times. This sequence joins TRBV4-3 and TRBJ1-3; D ambiguous. V dropped 1 base and J dropped 0 bases, with 7 bases sitting between them. Looked up from germline, CDR1 is LGHNA and CDR2 is YSLEER. This CDR3 is built from 15 residues. DNA of the CDR3: TGCGCCAGCAGCCAAGTCCCTGACTCTGGAAACACCATATATTTT. Amino acid sequence: CASSQVPDSGNTIYF.

This clonotype is a singleton in its sample. Relative to the germline gene, one junction end is altered; a read error may explain this. This sequence joins TRBV6-2 or TRBV6-3 and TRBJ2-1; 9 bases are a match to TRBD1. The CDR3 loop spans 15 amino acids. Germline-derived CDR1 and CDR2 are MNHEY and SVGEGT. In DNA, the CDR3 is TGTACCAGCAGTTATCACAGGGGGCCCTCTAATGAGCAGTTCTTC. This encodes CTSSYHRGPSNEQFF.

This clonotype was counted ten times or more. This sequence joins TRBV20-1 and TRBJ2-1, with D perhaps TRBD2 (6 bases). V lost 3 bases to trimming and J lost 9 bases, with 18 bases between them. The CDR3 runs to 14 residues. Germline V gives CDR1 DFQATT, CDR2 SNEGSKA (reference sequence). In nucleotides, the CDR3 is TGCAGTGCTAGGAGACTAGGACCATCCGGTGAGCAGTTCTTC. Translated, it gives CSARRLGPSGEQFF.

This clonotype was seen at least ten times. The rearrangement uses TRBV5-1 and TRBJ2-1, with a weak D call TRBD1 (6 bases). The CDR3 has 17 amino acids. Germline assignment: CDR1 SGHRS and CDR2 YFSETQ. V gave up 5 bases and J gave up 0 bases, with 18 bases separating them. In DNA form, the CDR3 reads TGCGCCAGCAGTTACACCCCCCCAGGGGCCTCCTACAATGAGCAGTTCTTC. Translated, it gives CASSYTPPGASYNEQFF.

This clonotype has ten or more counts. The chain is built from TRBV6-5 and TRBJ2-3, with D perhaps matching TRBD2 (5 bases). Trimming took 2 bases from V and 1 from J, leaving 13 bases between them. Germline V CDR1 and CDR2: MNHEY, SVGAGI. There are 16 residues in the CDR3. CDR3 DNA: TGTGCCAGCAGTTACCCGCATAGCGAGGGCACAGATACGCAGTATTTT. Translating it yields CASSYPHSEGTDTQYF.

This rearrangement joins TRBV24-1 to TRBJ2-7, with D perhaps TRBD2 (6 bases). The length of the CDR3 is 12 residues. The germline V gene has CDR1 KGHDR and CDR2 SFDVKD. The germline V and J ends were trimmed by 5 bases and 5 bases, with 9 bases remaining between them. The CDR3 DNA is TGTGCCACCAGTGCTACGGGGGACGAGCAGTACTTC. Translated: CATSATGDEQYF.

This clonotype was detected only a few times. The chain recombines TRBV7-3 with TRBJ2-1, with 9 bases fitting TRBD2. The V gene end was trimmed by 1 base and the J gene end by 4 bases; junction bases not matched to a gene: 5. This CDR3 comprises 16 residues. Germline lookup yields CDR1 SGHTA and CDR2 FQGTGA. As DNA, the CDR3 is TGTGCCAGCAGCTTAAGGACTAGCGACCTATACAATGAGCAGTTCTTC. Its translation is CASSLRTSDLYNEQFF.

In this sample, this clonotype turned up a few times. The CDR3 here is CASSLWLGGEQYF. CDR3 DNA: TGTGCCAGCAGCTTATGGTTAGGTGGTGAGCAGTACTTC. The chain combines TRBV7-3 with TRBJ2-7, with D uncertain. Trimming stripped 2 bases from V and 7 bases from J, with 12 bases between. The germline CDR1 and CDR2 sequences are SGHTA and FQGTGA. The CDR3 is 13 residues long.

The table lists this clonotype with a few counts. The CDR3 here is CASSSRTFYEQYF. The CDR3 coding sequence is TGTGCCAGCAGTTCAAGGACCTTCTACGAGCAGTACTTC. This chain joins TRBV27 and TRBJ2-7; D not certain. CDR3 length: 13 residues. V dropped 4 bases and J dropped 3 bases, with 10 bases sitting between them. The germline V gene encodes CDR1 MNHEY and CDR2 SMNVEV (reference sequence).

This clonotype was seen many times. V is TRBV20-1 and J is TRBJ2-7, with D hard to call. V lost 2 bases and J 3 bases, leaving 8 bases between the germline ends. CDR1 and CDR2 (germline): DFQATT, SNEGSKA (reference sequence). The CDR3 is made up of 12 amino acids. CDR3 in amino acids: CSARWPNYEQYF. The CDR3 nucleotides read TGCAGTGCTAGATGGCCCAACTACGAGCAGTACTTC.

Notes on this clonotype: With a much larger clone just one base away, this may be a read error. V is TRBV19 and J is TRBJ2-5, with unresolved D. This CDR3 comprises 13 residues. The germline CDR1 and CDR2 sequences are LNHDA and SQIVND (reference sequence). The CDR3 sequence: CASSPVHQEAQYF. CDR3 nucleotides: TGTGCCAGTAGTCCGGTCCACCAAGAGGCCCAGTACTTC.

This clonotype was found many times. This rearrangement joins TRBV5-1 to TRBJ2-1, with TRBD1 as a possible D gene (5 bases). The V end lost 5 bases, the J end lost 5 bases, and 11 bases lay between the germline ends. The CDR3 is made up of 13 amino acids. Germline V gene sequence: CDR1 SGHRS, CDR2 YFSETQ. The chain's CDR3 is CASSWGPNNEQFF. In DNA, the CDR3 is TGCGCCAGCAGTTGGGGCCCTAACAATGAGCAGTTCTTC.

This clonotype was found a few times. J is TRBJ2-1 and V is TRBV5-1; D tentatively reads TRBD1 or TRBD2 (5 bases each). There are 14 residues in the CDR3. Germline CDR1 and CDR2: SGHRS and YFSETQ. Between the trimmed V and J ends, which lost 3 bases and 8 bases, there was a span of 15 bases. The CDR3 nucleotides are TGCGCCAGCAGCTACCGGGGCGGAAGCGATGAGCAGTTCTTC. As protein: CASSYRGGSDEQFF. The variable domain in full, completed from reference TRBV5-1 and TRBJ2-1, reads KAGVTQTPRYLIKTRGQQVTLSCSPISGHRSVSWYQQTPGQGLQFLFEYFSETQRNKGNFPGRFSGRQFSNSRSEMNVSTLELGDSALYLCASSYRGGSDEQFFGPGTRLTVL.

This clonotype was detected ten times or more. V is TRBV7-7 and J is TRBJ2-3, with TRBD2 identical over 10 bases. Trimming at V came to 5 bases and at J to 2 bases, leaving 4 bases not matched to a gene. Germline lookup yields CDR1 SSHAT and CDR2 FNYEAQ (reference sequence). The CDR3 length is 15 residues. The CDR3 nucleotides are TGTGCCAGCAGCAAACTAGCGGGGTTCACAGATACGCAGTATTTT. Translation gives CASSKLAGFTDTQYF.

This clonotype has at least ten counts. One end of the junction fails to match germline, which may point to a read error. This chain connects TRBV7-7 to TRBJ2-2, with 13 positions matching TRBD2. The CDR3 is made up of 18 amino acids. Looked up from germline, CDR1 is SSHAT and CDR2 is FNYEAQ (reference sequence). CDR3 DNA: TGTGCTAGCAGCCTTACTAGCGGGAGGGCCCGGGGCACCGGGGAGCTGTTTTTT. Translating it yields CASSLTSGRARGTGELFF.